This section outlines one T cell receptor (beta chain) sequence together with its context. The source of the sample is a study of OX40 agonist ivuxolimab in advanced cancers. The CDR3 covers 17 residues. CDR1 SGHNT and CDR2 YYREEE come from the germline V gene (reference sequence). Trimming removed 0 bases at V and 7 bases at J, with 19 bases between. Profiled with immunoSEQ multiplex PCR; TCRdb holds only in-frame clones, not every one. Among roughly 66,000 clones listed, 87% were seen once. The material sequenced was CD4+ or CD8+ T cells sorted from blood, taken in a trial of the OX40 agonist ivuxolimab. This chain joins TRBV5-4 and TRBJ2-2, with a tentative D call TRBD2 (6 bases). This sequence was found in an adult with an advanced solid tumor such as melanoma, head and neck, liver or kidney cancer. CDR3 sequence (DNA): TGTGCCAGCAGCTTGGACACCGGGACTCGAGGATACGGGGAGCTGTTTTTT. This translates into CASSLDTGTRGYGELFF.